The 15 T cell receptor beta chains given below trace back to one sample, sequenced in a study of blood T cell repertoires in COVID-19. Generated by immunoSEQ multiplex PCR, the TCRdb table keeps only in-frame clones and is missing some. Here the sample spans some 390,000 clones, over 75% being singletons. Input material: peripheral blood. Every receptor here comes from a middle-aged woman with COVID-19, enrolled during active disease.

The chain has TRBV18 and TRBJ2-2; perhaps TRBD2 as D (6 bases). CDR3 length: 16 amino acids. Trimming took off 2 bases at V and 1 base at J, with 11 bases between the two ends. Germline V gene sequence: CDR1 KGHSH, CDR2 LQKENI. CDR3 DNA sequence: TGTGCCAGCTCACCATGGGGCGGGAAGAACACCGGGGAGCTGTTTTTT. Encoded protein: CASSPWGGKNTGELFF. Together with reference TRBV18 and TRBJ2-2, the CDR3 gives the full variable domain: NAGVMQNPRHLVRRRGQEARLRCSPMKGHSHVYWYRQLPEEGLKFMVYLQKENIIDESGMPKERFSAEFPKEGPSILRIQQVVRGDSAAYFCASSPWGGKNTGELFFGEGSRLTVL.

The rearrangement uses TRBV18 and TRBJ2-3, with 8 nucleotides matching TRBD1. The V segment lost 2 bases and the J segment 0 bases; nucleotides outside the gene matches: 13. Germline lookup yields CDR1 KGHSH and CDR2 LQKENI. This CDR3 has 19 amino acids. CDR3 nucleotide sequence: TGTGCCAGCTCACCAAGTAGGAACAGGGGGAGATCTAGCACAGATACGCAGTATTTT. Amino acid sequence: CASSPSRNRGRSSTDTQYF.

This chain connects TRBV12-3 or TRBV12-4 to TRBJ2-1, with a possible D match to TRBD1 (5 bases). V shed 5 bases and J shed 8 bases, with 10 bases lying between them. The CDR3 consists of 12 residues. Here the CDR3 reads CASSPQDHEQFF. The CDR3 DNA reads TGTGCCAGCAGTCCACAGGATCATGAGCAGTTCTTC.

The J gene is TRBJ2-5, the V gene TRBV7-2, with 8 nucleotides matching TRBD2. CDR1 is SGHTA, CDR2 FQGNSA, per germline. With V trimmed by 4 bases and J by 5 bases, 12 bases remained unmatched. The CDR3 contains 16 residues. The CDR3 loop reads CASSSLRRGARETQYF. CDR3 sequence (DNA): TGTGCCAGCAGCTCCCTACGGCGGGGGGCCAGGGAGACCCAGTACTTC.

The chain links TRBV15 to TRBJ1-6; D is uncertain. Per germline, CDR1 LNHNV and CDR2 YYDKDF (reference sequence). With 4 bases removed from V and 6 bases from J, the gap between germline ends came to 7 bases. The length of the CDR3 is 13 residues. In DNA, the CDR3 is TGTGCCACCAGCATAAACAGTAATTCACCCCTCCACTTT. It encodes CATSINSNSPLHF.

The gene calls are TRBV6-2 or TRBV6-3 and TRBJ2-7; 11 bases map to TRBD2. The CDR3 runs 15 residues. The trim removed 4 bases at V and 4 bases at J, leaving 6 bases unmatched. Germline assignment: CDR1 MNHEY and CDR2 SVGEGT. CDR3 sequence: CASSFRGLAVYEQYF. The CDR3 nucleotides are TGTGCCAGCAGTTTTAGGGGACTAGCGGTTTACGAGCAGTACTTC.

V gene TRBV30 combines with J gene TRBJ1-6; 8 bases are a match to TRBD1. CDR1 and CDR2 (germline): GTSNPN, SVGIG (reference sequence). The length of the CDR3 is 14 residues. With 8 bases clipped from V and 5 bases from J, the junction kept 8 bases outside the gene matches. CDR3 sequence reads: CASSYRGNNSPLHF. DNA for the CDR3: TGTGCCAGCAGCTACAGGGGGAATAATTCACCCCTCCACTTT.

A note on this clone: Other nucleotide sequences from this sample produce the same CDR3. The rearrangement links TRBV18 to TRBJ1-2; TRBD1 agrees at 8 bases. V lost 2 bases, J lost 3 bases, and 5 bases stayed unmatched. Germline loops: CDR1 KGHSH, CDR2 LQKENI. CDR3 length: 15 residues. The CDR3 DNA follows: TGTGCCAGCTCACCAGGGACAGGCGGGGACTATGGCTACACCTTC. Protein product: CASSPGTGGDYGYTF.

V and J are TRBV29-1 and TRBJ2-2; 7 bases align to TRBD1. Germline V CDR1 and CDR2: SQVTM, ANQGSEA. With 4 bases clipped from V and 0 bases from J, the junction kept 11 bases outside the gene matches. CDR3 size: 17 residues. The CDR3 region is CSVGDHLQGANTGELFF. CDR3 DNA: TGCAGCGTTGGGGATCACCTTCAGGGGGCGAACACCGGGGAGCTGTTTTTT.

This chain uses TRBV3-1 (or the pseudogene TRBV3-2) with TRBJ1-1; the D is unclear. The germline gives CDR1 LGHDT, CDR2 YNNKEL (reference sequence). The CDR3 sequence is 14 residues long. With 2 bases removed from V and 0 bases from J, the gap between germline ends came to 7 bases. CDR3 sequence: CASSQFGVNTEAFF. The DNA for the CDR3 is TGTGCCAGCAGCCAATTTGGAGTGAACACTGAAGCTTTCTTT.

This chain uses TRBV6-6 with TRBJ1-6; TRBD1 matches 8 bases. The V gene end was trimmed by 4 bases and the J gene end by 7 bases; junction bases not matched to a gene: 3. Looked up from germline, CDR1 is MNHNY and CDR2 is SVGAGI (reference sequence). The CDR3 has 14 amino acids. CDR3 DNA sequence: TGTGCCAGCAGTTGGGACAGGTGGAATTCACCCCTCCACTTT. Protein: CASSWDRWNSPLHF.

The rearrangement links TRBV11-2 to TRBJ2-7; TRBD2 matches at 11 bases. CDR1 and CDR2 from the germline V gene are SGHAT and FQNNGV. The V and J ends lost 7 bases and 2 bases, in that order; junction bases with no gene match: 7. This CDR3 is 15 amino acids long. The CDR3 loop is CASTPTSGNPYEQYF. The CDR3 nucleotides are TGTGCCAGCACTCCGACTAGCGGGAACCCCTACGAGCAGTACTTC.

The chain employs TRBV27 and TRBJ1-6; D may be TRBD1 (5 bases). Germline CDR1 reads MNHEY; CDR2 reads SMNVEV (reference sequence). The CDR3 extends over 17 amino acids. Trimming removed 3 bases at V and 7 bases at J, with 19 bases between. CDR3 region: CASSFLIRGVGNSPLHF. CDR3 bases: TGTGCCAGCAGTTTCCTCATCCGGGGGGTGGGAAATTCACCCCTCCACTTT.

The table lists this clone with a few counts. This rearrangement joins TRBV11-2 to TRBJ1-2; D perhaps matches TRBD1 (6 bases). CDR1 is SGHAT and CDR2 is FQNNGV in the germline V gene. Trimming took off 0 bases at V and 10 bases at J, with 15 bases between the two ends. The length of the CDR3 is 14 residues. The CDR3 protein is CASSLDRAGDDYTF. Written as DNA, the CDR3 is TGTGCCAGCAGCTTAGACCGAGCAGGGGACGACTACACCTTC.

V and J are TRBV24-1 and TRBJ1-1; 8 nucleotides align to TRBD1. V lost 4 bases, J lost 10 bases, and 10 bases stayed unmatched. The germline V gene has CDR1 KGHDR and CDR2 SFDVKD. The CDR3 runs 14 residues. The DNA of the CDR3 is TGTGCCACCAGTGAGGGACAGGAAGGGAGGGGAGCTTTCTTT. Translating it yields CATSEGQEGRGAFF.